These 11 T cell receptor beta chains share one sample of origin, sequenced in a study of immune characterization of retroperitoneal liposarcoma. MiXCR, applied by TCRdb to the PCR reads, yields one record per CDR3 protein. The sample includes some 9,100 distinct CDR3 sequences, around 30% seen only once; the top ten take less than 9%. Sequences were obtained from tumor tissue. The origin of the receptors is a male donor with retroperitoneal liposarcoma.

The CDR3, as DNA: TGTGCCACCGGACTTGGGACTAGCGGGGACAATGAGCAGTTCTTC. Protein product: CATGLGTSGDNEQFF. This chain links TRBV27 with TRBJ2-1; 13 bases match TRBD2. The CDR3 contains 15 residues. Germline V gene data show CDR1 as MNHEY and CDR2 as SMNVEV (reference sequence). With 10 bases clipped from V and 5 bases from J, the junction kept 8 bases outside the gene matches.

The rearrangement uses TRBV7-8 and TRBJ1-2; D not resolved. Germline values: CDR1 SGHVS, CDR2 FQNEAQ. This CDR3 is 13 amino acids long. V was cut by 8 bases and J by 1 base, with 11 bases left in between. DNA for the CDR3: TGTGCCAGCGGCGATTATATTAACTATGGCTACACCTTC. Its translation: CASGDYINYGYTF.

This clonotype appeared many times. The V and J genes are TRBV7-6 and TRBJ2-1; maybe TRBD2 (5 bases). Trimming took off 0 bases at V and 2 bases at J, with 8 bases between the two ends. The CDR3 has 15 amino acids. Germline CDR1 reads SGHVS; CDR2 reads FNYEAQ. The CDR3 coding sequence is TGTGCCAGCAGCTTAGCGGCTAGCCCCTACAATGAGCAGTTCTTC. Protein: CASSLAASPYNEQFF.

This clonotype is judged medium-sized. The CDR3 DNA sequence: TGTGCCAGCAGTGGGACTAGCGGGGGGGCAGAGACCCAGTACTTC. Translated, it gives CASSGTSGGAETQYF. V usage is TRBV6-1 and J usage is TRBJ2-5; 15 nucleotides align to TRBD2. This CDR3 comprises 15 residues. With V trimmed by 4 bases and J by 4 bases, 1 base remained unmatched. The germline V gene has CDR1 MNHNS and CDR2 SASEGT.

This clonotype has more than one count but fewer than ten. The chain employs TRBV7-6 and TRBJ1-2; possible D gene TRBD1, 5 bases. V gave up 5 bases and J gave up 5 bases, with 18 bases separating them. CDR3 size: 15 residues. CDR1 is SGHVS and CDR2 is FNYEAQ in the germline V gene. CDR3 sequence (DNA): TGTGCCAGCAGCCCAAAGTGGGGGGGAGAGTATGGCTACACCTTC. It is translated as CASSPKWGGEYGYTF.

The chain links TRBV7-6 to TRBJ2-1, with 13 bases fitting TRBD2. The J call could be wrong; TRBJ2-5 is a better fit for the DNA end. CDR1 is SGHVS, CDR2 FNYEAQ, per germline. The CDR3 has 16 amino acids. In DNA, the CDR3 is TGTGCCAGCAGCCGGACTAGCGGGGGTTTTGGAGAGACCCAGTACTTC. Translation: CASSRTSGGFGETQYF.

Relative to its sample, this clonotype is medium-sized. The V call is TRBV11-3, the J call TRBJ2-3; 8 bases align to TRBD2. Germline CDR1 is SGHNT and CDR2 is YENEEA. This CDR3 spans 19 amino acids. With 1 base clipped from V and 4 bases from J, the junction kept 16 bases outside the gene matches. CDR3 DNA sequence: TGTGCCAGCAGCTTAGTAGACGTGGCGGGAGGTCGGAGTGCAGATACGCAGTATTTT. Its protein product is CASSLVDVAGGRSADTQYF.

Many counts were recorded for this clonotype. The chain has TRBV6-1 and TRBJ1-2; 7 bases fit TRBD1. CDR1 is MNHNS, CDR2 SASEGT, per germline. CDR3 length: 14 amino acids. With V trimmed by 5 bases and J by 7 bases, 10 bases remained unmatched. The CDR3 region is CASSPQGGGSGYTF. In DNA, the CDR3 is TGTGCCAGCAGTCCCCAGGGAGGGGGCAGTGGCTACACCTTC.

In this sample, this clonotype turned up many times. The gene calls are TRBV6-1 and TRBJ2-7; D unclear. The last part of the DNA fits TRBJ2-5 better; the J call may be wrong. The length of the CDR3 is 11 residues. CDR1 is MNHNS and CDR2 is SASEGT in the germline V gene. The CDR3: CASSSPGTQYF. In nucleotides, the CDR3 is TGTGCCAGCAGCAGTCCGGGGACCCAGTACTTC.

In its sample, this clonotype was seen a few times. This chain uses TRBV6-1 with TRBJ2-1; 9 nucleotides match TRBD2. The last part of the DNA fits TRBJ2-7 better; the J call may be wrong. The CDR3 sequence is 14 residues long. CDR1 MNHNS and CDR2 SASEGT come from the germline V gene. The DNA of the CDR3 is TGTGCCAGCAGTTTCTATAGCGGGAGAGGGGAGCAGTACTTC. This sequence encodes CASSFYSGRGEQYF.

The V call is TRBV6-1, the J call TRBJ2-1; 10 bases fit TRBD1. The CDR3 length is 15 residues. Per germline, CDR1 MNHNS and CDR2 SASEGT. The V and J ends lost 6 bases and 6 bases, in that order; junction bases with no gene match: 8. CDR3 amino acids: CASRPGQGSGNEQFF. DNA for the CDR3: TGTGCCAGCAGGCCGGGACAGGGGAGCGGCAATGAGCAGTTCTTC.